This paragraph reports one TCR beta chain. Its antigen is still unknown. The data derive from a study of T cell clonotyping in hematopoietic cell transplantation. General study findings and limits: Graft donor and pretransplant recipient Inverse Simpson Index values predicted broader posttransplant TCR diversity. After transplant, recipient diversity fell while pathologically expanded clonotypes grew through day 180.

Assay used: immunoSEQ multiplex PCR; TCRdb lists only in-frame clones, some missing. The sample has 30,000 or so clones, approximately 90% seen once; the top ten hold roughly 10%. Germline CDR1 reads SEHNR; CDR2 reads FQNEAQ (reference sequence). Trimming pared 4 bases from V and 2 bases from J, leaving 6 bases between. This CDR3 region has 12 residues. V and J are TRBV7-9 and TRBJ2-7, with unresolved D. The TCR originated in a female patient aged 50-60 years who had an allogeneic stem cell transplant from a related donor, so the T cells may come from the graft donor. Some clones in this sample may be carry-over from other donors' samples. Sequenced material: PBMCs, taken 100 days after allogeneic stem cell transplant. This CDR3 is CASSSTTYEQYF. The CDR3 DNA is TGTGCCAGCAGCTCCACTACCTACGAGCAGTACTTC.